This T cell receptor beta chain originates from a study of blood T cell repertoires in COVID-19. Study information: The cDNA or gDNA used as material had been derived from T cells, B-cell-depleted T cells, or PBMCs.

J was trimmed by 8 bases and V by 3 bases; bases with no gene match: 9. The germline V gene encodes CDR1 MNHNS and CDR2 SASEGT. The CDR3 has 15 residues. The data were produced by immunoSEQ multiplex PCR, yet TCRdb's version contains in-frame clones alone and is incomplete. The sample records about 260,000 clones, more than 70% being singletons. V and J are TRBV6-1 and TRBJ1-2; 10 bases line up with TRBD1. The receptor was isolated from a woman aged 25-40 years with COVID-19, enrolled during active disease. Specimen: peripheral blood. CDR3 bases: TGTGCCAGCAGTGAGCCCCCGGGACAGGGGAGCGGCTACACCTTC. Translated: CASSEPPGQGSGYTF.